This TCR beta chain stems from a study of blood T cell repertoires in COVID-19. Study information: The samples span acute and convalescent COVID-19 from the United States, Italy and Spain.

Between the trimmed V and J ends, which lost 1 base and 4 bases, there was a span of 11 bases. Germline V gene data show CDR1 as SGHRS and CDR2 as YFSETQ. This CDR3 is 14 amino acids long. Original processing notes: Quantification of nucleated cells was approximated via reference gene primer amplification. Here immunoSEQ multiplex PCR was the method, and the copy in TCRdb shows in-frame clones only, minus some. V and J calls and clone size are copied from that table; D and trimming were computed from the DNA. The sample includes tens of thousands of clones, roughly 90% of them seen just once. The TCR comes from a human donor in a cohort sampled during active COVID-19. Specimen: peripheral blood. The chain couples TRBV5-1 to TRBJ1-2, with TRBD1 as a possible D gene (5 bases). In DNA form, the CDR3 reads TGCGCCAGCAGCTTGAAAGTGGGGGGCTATGGCTACACCTTC. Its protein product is CASSLKVGGYGYTF.